One and the same sample provided the 19 T cell receptor beta chains below, sequenced in a study of T cells in Graves' hyperthyroidism and ophthalmopathy. Amplification targeted TCR beta CDR3 regions from RNA transcripts. The TCR CDR3 first-round RT-PCR relied on the HTBI primer set. In TCRdb, the multiplex PCR reads were re-called with MiXCR into one record per CDR3 protein. Of approximately 720,000 distinct CDR3 sequences in the sample, around 20% were seen once. Sequencing input: blood. These receptors originate from a woman in her fifties or sixties with Graves' hyperthyroidism that later progressed to Graves' ophthalmopathy.

The rearrangement links TRBV27 to TRBJ1-5; unclear D gene. Germline V gene lookup returns CDR1 MNHEY and CDR2 SMNVEV (reference sequence). Trimming pared 5 bases from V and 7 bases from J, leaving 18 bases between. This CDR3 has 15 residues. The CDR3 loop reads CASSPAPVGRQPQHF. The CDR3 region has the DNA TGTGCCAGCAGTCCAGCCCCCGTAGGACGGCAGCCCCAGCATTTT.

V is TRBV7-2 and J is TRBJ2-3; D is unclear. The DNA end is more similar to TRBJ1-5, so the J call may be wrong. CDR1 is SGHTA, CDR2 FQGNSA, per germline. The CDR3 length is 12 residues. In DNA form, the CDR3 reads TGTGCCAGCAGCTTAGCCGTAGATACGCAGCATTTT. Protein product: CASSLAVDTQHF.

The chain couples TRBV2 to TRBJ2-5, with D possibly matching TRBD2 (5 bases). Germline CDR1 is SNHLY and CDR2 is FYNNEI. CDR3 length equals 14 residues. V lost 5 bases, J lost 1 base, and 11 bases lay in between. CDR3 protein: CASSRGLRQETQYF. DNA of the CDR3: TGTGCCAGCAGTCGTGGACTGCGCCAAGAGACCCAGTACTTC.

This clonotype was observed a few times. V gene TRBV20-1 combines with J gene TRBJ2-7; D not certain. V lost 5 bases to trimming and J lost 0 bases, with 14 bases between them. The CDR3 length is 14 residues. The germline V gene encodes CDR1 DFQATT and CDR2 SNEGSKA (reference sequence). The CDR3 DNA is TGCAGTGCTGAGGACGGAGTAAGCTCCTACGAGCAGTACTTC. Its translation is CSAEDGVSSYEQYF.

This clonotype was seen more than once but under ten times. The chain carries TRBV29-1 and TRBJ2-3, with 14 nucleotides matching TRBD2. The germline V gene has CDR1 SQVTM and CDR2 ANQGSEA. The V gene end was trimmed by 7 bases and the J gene end by 2 bases; junction bases not matched to a gene: 14. This CDR3 is built from 18 residues. CDR3: CSAEDGLAGGPDTDTQYF. CDR3 nucleotides: TGCAGCGCCGAAGATGGACTAGCGGGGGGCCCAGACACAGATACGCAGTATTTT.

This clonotype was recorded a few times. The CDR3 nucleotides read TGTGCCAGCAGTACAGGACCCAATTCACCCCTCCACTTT. Encoded protein: CASSTGPNSPLHF. V and J are TRBV6-1 and TRBJ1-6, with D possibly matching TRBD1 (5 bases). V was trimmed by 5 bases and J by 7 bases, leaving 9 bases between them. The CDR3 extends over 13 amino acids. Germline V CDR1 and CDR2: MNHNS, SASEGT.

The gene calls are TRBV20-1 and TRBJ2-7; 7 nucleotides line up with TRBD1. CDR1 is DFQATT and CDR2 is SNEGSKA in the germline V gene (reference sequence). Germline trimming cut 1 base from V and 2 bases from J; bases unmatched to any gene: 11. The CDR3 contains 16 residues. CDR3 region: CSARAYDPGQTYEQYF. As DNA, the CDR3 is TGCAGTGCTAGAGCTTACGACCCGGGACAGACCTACGAGCAGTACTTC.

This clonotype has more than one count but fewer than ten. J is TRBJ1-3 and V is TRBV5-5, with 9 bases aligning to TRBD1. CDR1 is SGHKS, CDR2 YYEKEE, per germline (reference sequence). V lost 0 bases, J lost 4 bases, and 2 bases stayed unmatched. This CDR3 contains 15 residues. CDR3 sequence: CASSLGGQGGNTIYF. CDR3 nucleotide sequence: TGTGCCAGCAGCTTGGGTGGACAGGGGGGAAACACCATATATTTT.

This clonotype was counted ten times or more. The chain couples TRBV2 to TRBJ1-2; no clear D gene. The germline CDR1 and CDR2 sequences are SNHLY and FYNNEI. The ends were cut back, 10 bases at V and 2 bases at J, with 17 bases in the middle. This CDR3 spans 14 amino acids. The CDR3 nucleotides are TGTGCCACCCAACGGGCGCGGAACAACTATGGCTACACCTTC. It specifies CATQRARNNYGYTF. Looking up the rest from reference TRBV2 and TRBJ1-2 gives the full variable domain: EPEVTQTPSHQVTQMGQEVILRCVPISNHLYFYWYRQILGQKVEFLVSFYNNEISEKSEIFDDQFSVERPDGSNFTLKIRSTKLEDSAMYFCATQRARNNYGYTFGSGTRLTVV.

In its sample, this clonotype was seen a few times. V usage is TRBV6-1 and J usage is TRBJ2-5; 12 nucleotides line up with TRBD1. The germline gives CDR1 MNHNS, CDR2 SASEGT. The length of the CDR3 is 18 residues. V lost 6 bases to trimming and J lost 2 bases; unmatched junction nucleotides: 13. CDR3 in amino acids: CASRGTRGQGAWQETQYF. CDR3 nucleotide sequence: TGTGCCAGCAGGGGCACCAGGGGACAGGGGGCATGGCAAGAGACCCAGTACTTC.

This clonotype was seen repeatedly, ten times or more. The V and J genes are TRBV2 and TRBJ1-1; D gene unclear. CDR1 is SNHLY, CDR2 FYNNEI, per germline. Between the trimmed V and J ends, which lost 1 base and 4 bases, there was a span of 7 bases. The CDR3 covers 13 residues. CDR3 loop: CASSEGAITEAFF. The CDR3 bases are TGTGCCAGCAGTGAAGGGGCAATCACTGAAGCTTTCTTT.

This clonotype was counted many times. This chain joins TRBV7-3 and TRBJ1-6; 10 nucleotides line up with TRBD1. The V and J ends lost 2 bases and 7 bases, in that order; junction bases with no gene match: 2. The CDR3 extends over 15 amino acids. CDR1 SGHTA and CDR2 FQGTGA come from the germline V gene. In DNA, the CDR3 is TGTGCCAGCAGCTTAGGGGACAGGGGCAATTCACCCCTCCACTTT. As protein: CASSLGDRGNSPLHF.

This clonotype was picked up many times. The V call is TRBV10-2, the J call TRBJ1-1; weak D call: TRBD1 (5 bases). The CDR3 covers 14 residues. V was cut by 2 bases and J by 4 bases, with 11 bases left in between. Germline CDR1 WSHSY, CDR2 SAAADI. The CDR3 protein is CASSESWGGTEAFF. The CDR3 DNA reads as TGCGCCAGCAGTGAGAGCTGGGGGGGCACTGAAGCTTTCTTT.

The rearrangement joins TRBV6-2 or TRBV6-3 to TRBJ2-3; 9 nucleotides align to TRBD1. The V gene's germline CDR1 is MNHEY and CDR2 SVGEGT. The junction had 21 bases not matched to a gene; V was cut back by 11 bases and J by 6 bases. CDR3 size: 17 residues. The CDR3 DNA reads as TGTGCCGGTTCGGGACAGGGAAAGGGGGGGCCAAACGATACGCAGTATTTT. Its protein product is CAGSGQGKGGPNDTQYF.

The V and J genes are TRBV5-1 and TRBJ1-2; D ambiguous. The CDR3 extends over 13 amino acids. Germline V gives CDR1 SGHRS, CDR2 YFSETQ. Deletions cut 0 bases from V and 1 base from J, with 4 bases between. This chain's CDR3 is CASSLVHNYGYTF. In DNA form, the CDR3 reads TGCGCCAGCAGCTTGGTGCATAACTATGGCTACACCTTC.

J is TRBJ2-7 and V is TRBV2; 7 bases fit TRBD1. Looked up from germline, CDR1 is SNHLY and CDR2 is FYNNEI. The CDR3 has 13 amino acids. V was clipped by 10 bases and J by 3 bases; unmatched bases: 9. DNA for the CDR3: TGTGCCATCGAAGCCCGGGACAGCTACGAGCAGTACTTC. Its translation is CAIEARDSYEQYF.

V gene TRBV15 combines with J gene TRBJ1-1, with D maybe TRBD1 (6 bases). Trimming stripped 0 bases from V and 8 bases from J, with 13 bases between. This CDR3 has 14 amino acids. The germline V gene has CDR1 LNHNV and CDR2 YYDKDF (reference sequence). The CDR3 nucleotides read TGTGCCACCAGCAGAGATATGGGGACAAACGAAGCTTTCTTT. This encodes CATSRDMGTNEAFF.

This clonotype was counted at least ten times. The chain uses TRBV30 and TRBJ1-5; 9 bases map to TRBD1. V was pared by 7 bases and J by 7 bases, with 14 bases of the junction left unmatched. CDR3 length: 15 residues. Germline loops: CDR1 GTSNPN, CDR2 SVGIG (reference sequence). In DNA form, the CDR3 reads TGTGCCTTGAACGAGGGACAGGGTATTAGGCAGCCCCAGCATTTT. It encodes CALNEGQGIRQPQHF. Variable domain in full (rest from reference TRBV30 and TRBJ1-5): SQTIHQWPATLVQPVGSPLSLECTVEGTSNPNLYWYRQAAGRGLQLLFYSVGIGQISSEVPQNLSASRPQDRQFILSSKKLLLSDSGFYLCALNEGQGIRQPQHFGDGTRLSIL.

This clonotype has just a few counts. The V call is TRBV4-2, the J call TRBJ1-6; D gene uncertain. The germline V gene has CDR1 LGHNA and CDR2 YNFKEQ. This CDR3 is 15 amino acids long. V was clipped by 5 bases and J by 9 bases, with 17 bases between them. Here the CDR3 reads CASSEIRGRGSPLHF. Here the CDR3 DNA reads TGTGCCAGCAGCGAAATCAGAGGACGGGGTTCACCCCTCCACTTT.